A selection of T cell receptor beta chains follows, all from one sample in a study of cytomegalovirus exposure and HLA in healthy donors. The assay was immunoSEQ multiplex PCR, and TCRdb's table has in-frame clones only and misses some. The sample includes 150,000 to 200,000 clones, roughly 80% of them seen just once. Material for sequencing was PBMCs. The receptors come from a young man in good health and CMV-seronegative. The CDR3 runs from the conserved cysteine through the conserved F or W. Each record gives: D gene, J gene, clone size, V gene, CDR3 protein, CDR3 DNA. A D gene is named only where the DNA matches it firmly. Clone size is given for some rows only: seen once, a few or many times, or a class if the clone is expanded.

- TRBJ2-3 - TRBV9 CASSVERLVNTDTQYF TGTGCCAGCAGCGTAGAGAGACTAGTTAACACAGATACGCAGTATTTT
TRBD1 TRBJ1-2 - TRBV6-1 CASSATTGFSGYTF TGTGCCAGCAGCGCAACGACAGGGTTCTCCGGCTACACCTTC
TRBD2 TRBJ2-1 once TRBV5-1 CASSLSGTSYNEQFF TGCGCCAGCAGCCTTAGCGGGACTTCCTACAATGAGCAGTTCTTC
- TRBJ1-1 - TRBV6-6 CASSYTAMNTEAFF TGTGCCAGCAGTTACACAGCCATGAACACTGAAGCTTTCTTT
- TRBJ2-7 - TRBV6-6 CASSSGGSYEQYF TGTGCCAGCAGTTCCGGGGGATCCTACGAGCAGTACTTC
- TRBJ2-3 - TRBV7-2 CASSFETRGDTQYF TGTGCCAGCAGCTTTGAGACGAGGGGGGATACGCAGTATTTT
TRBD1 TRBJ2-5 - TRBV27 CASSLGGQGAETQYF TGTGCCAGCAGTTTAGGGGGACAGGGGGCTGAGACCCAGTACTTC
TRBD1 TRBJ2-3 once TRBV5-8 CASSKGQGVITDTQYF TGTGCCAGCAGCAAAGGACAGGGGGTCATCACAGATACGCAGTATTTT
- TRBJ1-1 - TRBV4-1 CASSPIDMNTEAFF TGCGCCAGCAGCCCAATAGACATGAACACTGAAGCTTTCTTT
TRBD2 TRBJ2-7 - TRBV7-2 CASSLVRWREVYEQYF TGTGCCAGCAGCTTAGTCAGGTGGCGGGAGGTCTACGAGCAGTACTTC
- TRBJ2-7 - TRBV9 CASSGGGGSYEQYF TGTGCCAGCAGCGGCGGCGGCGGCTCCTACGAGCAGTACTTC
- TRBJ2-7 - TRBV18 CASSAGALWEQYF TGTGCCAGCTCAGCAGGGGCGCTATGGGAGCAGTACTTC
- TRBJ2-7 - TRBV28 CASSSGVGRDEQYF TGTGCCAGCAGTTCGGGTGTAGGTCGGGACGAGCAGTACTTC
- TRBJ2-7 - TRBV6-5 CASSPLGTHSYEQYF TGTGCCAGCAGCCCTCTCGGGACACACTCCTACGAGCAGTACTTC
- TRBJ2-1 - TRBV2 CASSPGVSYNEQFF TGTGCCAGCAGCCCAGGGGTTTCCTACAATGAGCAGTTCTTC
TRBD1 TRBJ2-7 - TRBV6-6 CASRYRDRDSYEQYF TGTGCCAGCAGATACCGGGACAGGGACTCCTACGAGCAGTACTTC
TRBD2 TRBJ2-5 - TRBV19 CASSIPLTSGRGETQYF TGTGCCAGTAGTATCCCTCTCACTAGCGGGAGGGGAGAGACCCAGTACTTC
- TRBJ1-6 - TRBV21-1 CASSKSGGRSYNSPLHF TGTGCCAGCAGCAAATCTGGGGGGAGGTCCTATAATTCACCCCTCCACTTT
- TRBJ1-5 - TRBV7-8 CASGTGTERPQHF TGTGCCAGCGGAACAGGAACAGAACGGCCCCAGCATTTT
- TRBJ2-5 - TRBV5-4 CASSLARKETQYF TGTGCCAGCAGCTTGGCTAGGAAAGAGACCCAGTACTTC
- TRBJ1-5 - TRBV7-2 CASSLLVSQPQHF TGTGCCAGCAGCTTATTGGTTAGTCAGCCCCAGCATTTT
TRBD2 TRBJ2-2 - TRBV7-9 CASSLLTSGSLAGELFF TGTGCCAGCAGCTTATTGACTAGCGGGAGTCTGGCCGGGGAGCTGTTTTTT
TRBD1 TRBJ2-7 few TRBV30 CAWNLQTGLTYEQYF TGTGCCTGGAACCTTCAGACAGGGTTGACCTACGAGCAGTACTTC